This section outlines one T cell receptor (beta chain) sequence together with its context. These data belong to a study of blood T cell repertoires in COVID-19. Study details: PBMCs, B-cell-depleted T cells, or T cells were the source of the cDNA or gDNA that made up the material.

The CDR3 spans 14 residues. Germline V gene lookup returns CDR1 SGHAT and CDR2 FQNNGV. Trimming stripped 1 base from V and 3 bases from J, with 9 bases between. Generated by immunoSEQ multiplex PCR, the TCRdb table keeps only in-frame clones and is missing some. The top ten clones hold 5.2% of a sample with some 220,000 clones, approximately 78% of them seen once. Sequencing was done on a sample of peripheral blood. The V gene is TRBV11-2, the J gene TRBJ2-5; no firm D call. The clonotype comes from a woman in her 70s with COVID-19, enrolled during active disease. Here the CDR3 reads CASSLVSQKETQYF. CDR3 DNA: TGTGCCAGCAGCTTAGTTTCCCAAAAAGAGACCCAGTACTTC.